This T cell receptor (beta chain) is from a study of brain T cells in children with intractable seizures. Whole-study findings and limits: Patients' HCMV serostatus was unknown; virus specificity rests on CDR3 similarity alone.

As for this clone: Its antigen is not known.

Time point in this sample: blood from clinic visit 5 months post-surgery; TSC patient then seizure free. Only cases whose brain tissue showed the highest T cell transcript signatures were sequenced. At least one anti-epileptic drug was given before surgery. The protocol was immunoSEQ multiplex PCR, while the TCRdb copy is restricted to in-frame clones and leaves out a portion. The data contain 300,000 to 400,000 clones, about 93% of them singletons. Germline lookup yields CDR1 SGDLS and CDR2 YYNGEE. With 0 bases clipped from V and 2 bases from J, the junction kept 5 bases outside the gene matches. This CDR3 comprises 16 residues.

The sequence derives from a boy in the first two years of life with tuberous sclerosis and intractable seizures. The chain couples TRBV9 to TRBJ2-3, with 8 bases fitting TRBD2. The specimen comprised peripheral blood, sampled approximately 5 months after surgery. The CDR3 bases are TGTGCCAGCAGCGTAGAACGGGGGGGACCCACAGATACGCAGTATTTT. It yields the protein CASSVERGGPTDTQYF.